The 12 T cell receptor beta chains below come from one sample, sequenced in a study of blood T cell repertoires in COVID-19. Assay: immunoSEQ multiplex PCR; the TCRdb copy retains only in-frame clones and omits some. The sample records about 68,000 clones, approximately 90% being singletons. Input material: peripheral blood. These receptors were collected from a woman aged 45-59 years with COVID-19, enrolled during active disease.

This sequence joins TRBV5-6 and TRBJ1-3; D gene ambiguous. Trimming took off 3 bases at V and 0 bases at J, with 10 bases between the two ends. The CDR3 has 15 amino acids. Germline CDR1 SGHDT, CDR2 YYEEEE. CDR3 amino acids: CASSSRFSSGNTIYF. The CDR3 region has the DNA TGTGCCAGCAGCTCCCGTTTCAGCTCTGGAAACACCATATATTTT.

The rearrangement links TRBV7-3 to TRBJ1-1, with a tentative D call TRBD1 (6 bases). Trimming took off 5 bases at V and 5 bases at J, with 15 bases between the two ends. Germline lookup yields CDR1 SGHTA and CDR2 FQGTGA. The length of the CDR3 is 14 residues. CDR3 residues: CASSQTGSGTEAFF. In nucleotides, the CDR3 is TGTGCCAGCAGCCAGACAGGATCAGGGACTGAAGCTTTCTTT.

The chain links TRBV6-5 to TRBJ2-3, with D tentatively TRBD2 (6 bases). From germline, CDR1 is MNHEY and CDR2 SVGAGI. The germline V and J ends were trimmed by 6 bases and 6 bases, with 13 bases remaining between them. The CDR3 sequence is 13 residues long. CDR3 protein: CASRDYQTDTQYF. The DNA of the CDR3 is TGTGCCAGCAGGGACTACCAGACGGATACGCAGTATTTT.

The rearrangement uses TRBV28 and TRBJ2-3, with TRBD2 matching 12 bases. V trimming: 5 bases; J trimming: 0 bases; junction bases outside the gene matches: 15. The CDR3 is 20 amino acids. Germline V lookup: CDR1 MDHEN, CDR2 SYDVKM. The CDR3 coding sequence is TGTGCCAGCAGTCCCATATTCCCCAGACTAGCGGGGGATAGCACAGATACGCAGTATTTT. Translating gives CASSPIFPRLAGDSTDTQYF. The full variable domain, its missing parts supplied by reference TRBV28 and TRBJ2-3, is DVKVTQSSRYLVKRTGEKVFLECVQDMDHENMFWYRQDPGLGLRLIYFSYDVKMKEKGDIPEGYSVSREKKERFSLILESASTNQTSMYLCASSPIFPRLAGDSTDTQYFGPGTRLTVL.

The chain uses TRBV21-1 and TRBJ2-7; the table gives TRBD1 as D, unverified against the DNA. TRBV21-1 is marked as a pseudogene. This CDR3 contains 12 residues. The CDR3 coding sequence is TGTGCCAGCAGCAACAGCTCCTACGAGCAGTACTTC. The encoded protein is CASSNSSYEQYF.

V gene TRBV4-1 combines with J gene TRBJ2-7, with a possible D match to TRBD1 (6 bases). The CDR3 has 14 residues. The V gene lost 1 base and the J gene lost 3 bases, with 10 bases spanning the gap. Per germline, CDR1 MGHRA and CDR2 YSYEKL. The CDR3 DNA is TGCGCCAGCAGCCAAGTATGGACAGTCTACGAGCAGTACTTC. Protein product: CASSQVWTVYEQYF.

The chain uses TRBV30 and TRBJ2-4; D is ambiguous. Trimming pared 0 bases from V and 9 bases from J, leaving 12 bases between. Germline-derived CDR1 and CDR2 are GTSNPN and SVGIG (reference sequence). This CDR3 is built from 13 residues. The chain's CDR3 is CAWSVGVNGIQYF. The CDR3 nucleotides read TGTGCCTGGAGTGTAGGAGTGAATGGCATTCAGTACTTC.

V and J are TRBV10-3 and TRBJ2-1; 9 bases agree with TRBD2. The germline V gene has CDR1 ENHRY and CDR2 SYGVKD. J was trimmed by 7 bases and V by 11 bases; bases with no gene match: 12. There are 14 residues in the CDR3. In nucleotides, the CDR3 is TGTGCCTCCAGGTTCGGGACTAGCTTTAATGAGCAGTTCTTC. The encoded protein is CASRFGTSFNEQFF.

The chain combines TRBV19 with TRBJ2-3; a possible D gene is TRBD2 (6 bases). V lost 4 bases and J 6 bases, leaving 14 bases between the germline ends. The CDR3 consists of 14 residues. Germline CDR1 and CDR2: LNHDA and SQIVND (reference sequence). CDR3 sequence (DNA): TGTGCCAGTAGTACGACCGGGACTCCGGATACGCAGTATTTT. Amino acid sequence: CASSTTGTPDTQYF.

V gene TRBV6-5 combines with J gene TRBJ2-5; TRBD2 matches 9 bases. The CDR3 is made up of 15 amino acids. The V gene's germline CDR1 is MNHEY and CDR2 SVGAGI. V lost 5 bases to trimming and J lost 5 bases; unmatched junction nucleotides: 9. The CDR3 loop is CASSRGRGGGETQYF. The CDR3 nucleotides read TGTGCCAGCAGTCGGGGGCGGGGGGGCGGTGAGACCCAGTACTTC.

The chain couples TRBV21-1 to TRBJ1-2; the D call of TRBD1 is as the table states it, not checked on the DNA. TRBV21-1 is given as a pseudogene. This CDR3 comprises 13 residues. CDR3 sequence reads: CASSATTGDGYTF. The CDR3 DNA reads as TGTGCCAGCAGCGCAACGACAGGGGATGGCTACACCTTC.

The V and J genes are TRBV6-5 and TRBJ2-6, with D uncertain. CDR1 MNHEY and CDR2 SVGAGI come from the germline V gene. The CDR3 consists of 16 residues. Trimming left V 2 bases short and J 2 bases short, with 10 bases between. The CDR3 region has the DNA TGTGCCAGCAGTTACGGCAGGAATGCTGGGGCCAACGTCCTGACTTTC. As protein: CASSYGRNAGANVLTF.